A single sample is the source of the 30 T cell receptor beta chains below, sequenced in a study of shared T cell receptors in the human thymus. Generated by immunoSEQ multiplex PCR, the TCRdb table keeps only in-frame clones and is missing some. The sample carries 700,000 or so clones, approximately 83% recorded once. A further study also used this sample, focusing on human thymus T cells.

Sequenced: thymocytes. Source of these receptors: a girl less than two years old with a congenital heart defect.

The rearrangement joins TRBV5-5 to TRBJ2-7, with a tentative D call TRBD1 (5 bases). The CDR3 totals 17 residues. Trimming pared 1 base from V and 2 bases from J, leaving 19 bases between. The germline V gene has CDR1 SGHKS and CDR2 YYEKEE (reference sequence). CDR3 amino acids: CASSLTRIPGLPYEQYF. Here the CDR3 DNA reads TGTGCCAGCAGCTTGACCCGAATTCCAGGGTTACCCTACGAGCAGTACTTC.

The chain links TRBV7-2 to TRBJ1-4; the D gene is possibly TRBD1 (6 bases). CDR1 SGHTA and CDR2 FQGNSA come from the germline V gene. Trimming shortened V by 4 bases and J by 5 bases, and 14 bases separated the two germline ends. The CDR3 consists of 15 residues. CDR3 sequence reads: CASSSGGQENEKLFF. CDR3 nucleotides: TGTGCCAGCAGCTCGGGGGGGCAGGAGAATGAAAAACTGTTTTTT.

V usage is TRBV7-2 and J usage is TRBJ2-5, with a weak D call TRBD2 (5 bases). The CDR3 loop spans 14 amino acids. Germline CDR1 reads SGHTA; CDR2 reads FQGNSA. Trimming stripped 3 bases from V and 3 bases from J, with 11 bases between. The CDR3 reads CASSFPPGEETQYF. In nucleotides, the CDR3 is TGTGCCAGCAGCTTTCCCCCCGGGGAAGAGACCCAGTACTTC.

With regard to this clone: A read error may produce the germline difference seen at one junction end. The chain has TRBV25-1 and TRBJ1-2; 7 bases are shared with TRBD1. CDR1 is MGHDK and CDR2 is SYGVNS in the germline V gene. The length of the CDR3 is 15 residues. The CDR3 is CASRRAGQANYGYTF. DNA for the CDR3: TGTGCCAGCAGGAGGGCCGGACAGGCTAATTATGGCTACACCTTC.

This sequence joins TRBV9 and TRBJ2-1, with D uncertain. This CDR3 region has 12 residues. Between the trimmed V and J ends, which lost 4 bases and 11 bases, there was a span of 13 bases. Germline values: CDR1 SGDLS, CDR2 YYNGEE. This CDR3 reads CASSPIDKKQFF. CDR3 nucleotide sequence: TGTGCCAGCAGCCCAATCGACAAAAAGCAGTTCTTC.

The chain links TRBV7-2 to TRBJ1-1; TRBD1 matches at 8 bases. CDR3 size: 14 residues. Germline values: CDR1 SGHTA, CDR2 FQGNSA. Germline trimming cut 7 bases from V and 4 bases from J; bases unmatched to any gene: 8. CDR3 residues: CASTRTGSGTEAFF. CDR3 in DNA: TGTGCCAGCACCAGGACAGGGTCCGGCACTGAAGCTTTCTTT.

The gene calls are TRBV5-6 and TRBJ1-4; D gene ambiguous. V shed 1 base and J shed 0 bases, with 10 bases lying between them. This CDR3 is built from 16 residues. CDR1 and CDR2 (germline): SGHDT, YYEEEE. The CDR3 sequence: CASSLCRGTTNEKLFF. CDR3 DNA: TGTGCCAGCAGCTTGTGTCGGGGAACAACTAATGAAAAACTGTTTTTT.

CDR3 coding DNA: TGCGCCAGCAGCCAGGGGGGACCTGAAGCTTTCTTT. The encoded protein is CASSQGGPEAFF. V usage is TRBV4-1 and J usage is TRBJ1-1; possibly TRBD1 for D (5 bases). CDR1 is MGHRA and CDR2 is YSYEKL in the germline V gene. The CDR3 length is 12 residues. Deletions cut 3 bases from V and 6 bases from J, with 8 bases between.

This clone was counted once. V gene TRBV7-3 combines with J gene TRBJ2-7; D unresolved. Trimming took off 1 base at V and 7 bases at J, with 11 bases between the two ends. The CDR3 length is 13 residues. Germline CDR1 SGHTA, CDR2 FQGTGA. The DNA for the CDR3 is TGTGCCAGCAGCTTAAAACTGAACCTGGAGCAGTACTTC. Translating gives CASSLKLNLEQYF.

This chain uses TRBV15 with TRBJ2-3; 7 bases map to TRBD1. The CDR3 sequence is 17 residues long. J gave up 5 bases and V 5 bases, and 16 bases lay outside the gene matches. Germline V gene sequence: CDR1 LNHNV, CDR2 YYDKDF (reference sequence). CDR3 sequence reads: CATSGDPITGVGDTQYF. DNA for the CDR3: TGTGCCACCAGCGGGGACCCTATTACAGGGGTTGGAGATACGCAGTATTTT. The whole variable domain, filled in from reference TRBV15 and TRBJ2-3, reads DAMVIQNPRYQVTQFGKPVTLSCSQTLNHNVMYWYQQKSSQAPKLLFHYYDKDFNNEADTPDNFQSRRPNTSFCFLDIRSPGLGDTAMYLCATSGDPITGVGDTQYFGPGTRLTVL.

The J gene is TRBJ2-1, the V gene TRBV11-2, with D possibly TRBD2 on 6 matching bases. The CDR3 totals 18 residues. With 1 base removed from V and 0 bases from J, the gap between germline ends came to 16 bases. The germline V gene has CDR1 SGHAT and CDR2 FQNNGV. In nucleotides, the CDR3 is TGTGCCAGCAGCTTAGGCTCGGGGTCCGGGAGCTCCTACAATGAGCAGTTCTTC. Translated: CASSLGSGSGSSYNEQFF.

As for this clone: The sample contains more than one DNA sequence encoding this CDR3. This chain joins TRBV10-1 and TRBJ2-1; unclear D gene. V lost 2 bases to trimming and J lost 0 bases, with 14 bases between them. The CDR3 has 17 amino acids. Germline assignment: CDR1 WNHNN and CDR2 SYGVQD (reference sequence). The DNA of the CDR3 is TGCGCCAGCAGTGAGACACGACTGGCGTTCTCCTACAATGAGCAGTTCTTC. Translated: CASSETRLAFSYNEQFF.

The chain couples TRBV27 to TRBJ1-1; D perhaps matches TRBD1 (5 bases). This CDR3 is 15 amino acids long. Deletions cut 9 bases from V and 3 bases from J, with 20 bases between. CDR1 and CDR2 from the germline V gene are MNHEY and SMNVEV (reference sequence). In DNA, the CDR3 is TGTGCCAGGGCTACCCGGCGGGGGTTGGACACTGAAGCTTTCTTT. Translating gives CARATRRGLDTEAFF.

This clone was picked up a small number of times. The chain joins TRBV7-9 to TRBJ2-2; 12 bases line up with TRBD2. Germline assignment: CDR1 SEHNR and CDR2 FQNEAQ (reference sequence). V lost 5 bases to trimming and J lost 0 bases; unmatched junction nucleotides: 4. The CDR3 covers 17 residues. The CDR3 DNA reads as TGTGCCAGCAGCCCGACTAGCGGGGGATCGAACACCGGGGAGCTGTTTTTT. Amino acid sequence: CASSPTSGGSNTGELFF.

This clone was seen a few times. The rearrangement uses TRBV4-1 and TRBJ1-5, with TRBD1 as a possible D gene (5 bases). CDR1 is MGHRA, CDR2 YSYEKL, per germline. V dropped 3 bases and J dropped 0 bases, with 24 bases sitting between them. The CDR3 sequence is 20 residues long. For the CDR3, the DNA is TGCGCCAGCAGCCACCTGACGAACTCAGGGCTGCCATATAGCAATCAGCCCCAGCATTTT. It translates to CASSHLTNSGLPYSNQPQHF.

The chain is built from TRBV4-3 and TRBJ1-1; the D is unclear. The CDR3 length is 17 residues. Germline assignment: CDR1 LGHNA and CDR2 YSLEER. V lost 3 bases and J lost 1, with 18 bases in between. The CDR3 coding sequence is TGCGCCAGCAGCCATTCTTGCGACGGCGGGGAGAACACTGAAGCTTTCTTT. It encodes CASSHSCDGGENTEAFF.

CDR3 region: CASVVDRYNEQFF. The CDR3 nucleotides read TGTGCCAGCGTCGTGGACAGATACAATGAGCAGTTCTTC. V usage is TRBV2 and J usage is TRBJ2-1; tentatively, D is TRBD1 (6 bases). Germline lookup yields CDR1 SNHLY and CDR2 FYNNEI. There are 13 residues in the CDR3. Deletions cut 8 bases from V and 4 bases from J, with 12 bases between.

This clone has more than one count but fewer than ten. This chain uses TRBV5-8 with TRBJ1-5; 10 nucleotides agree with TRBD1. The CDR3 sequence is 18 residues long. The J segment lost 5 bases and the V segment lost 5 bases, leaving 16 bases of the junction unmatched. The germline V gene encodes CDR1 SGHTS and CDR2 YDEGEE. For the CDR3, the DNA is TGTGCCAGCAGTTACATAATAGTCAAGACAGGGGGCTATCAGCCCCAGCATTTT. Translation: CASSYIIVKTGGYQPQHF. The full variable domain, completed using reference TRBV5-8 and TRBJ1-5, is EAGVTQSPTHLIKTRGQQATLRCSPISGHTSVYWYQQALGLGLQFLLWYDEGEERNRGNFPPRFSGRQFPNYSSELNVNALELEDSALYLCASSYIIVKTGGYQPQHFGDGTRLSIL.

This clone was seen just once. V is TRBV27 and J is TRBJ1-2; D unresolved. V gave up 4 bases and J gave up 6 bases, with 9 bases separating them. Germline CDR1 is MNHEY and CDR2 is SMNVEV (reference sequence). The CDR3 extends over 12 amino acids. CDR3 region: CASSSKSNGYTF. The DNA of the CDR3 is TGTGCCAGCAGTTCCAAGAGTAATGGCTACACCTTC.

Of note for this clone: Germline and junction disagree at one end, which may indicate a read error. The rearrangement uses TRBV7-2 and TRBJ1-2; D perhaps matches TRBD1 (6 bases). CDR1 and CDR2 (germline): SGHTA, FQGNSA. The CDR3 contains 12 residues. For the CDR3, the DNA is TGTGCCAGCAGCTTAGTGGGGGCAGGGAGGGCCTTC. This sequence encodes CASSLVGAGRAF.

This sequence joins TRBV7-7 and TRBJ2-3; TRBD2 aligns across 9 bases. The J segment lost 0 bases and the V segment lost 5 bases, leaving 15 bases of the junction unmatched. CDR3 length equals 19 residues. Germline-derived CDR1 and CDR2 are SSHAT and FNYEAQ (reference sequence). In nucleotides, the CDR3 is TGTGCCAGCAGCCCCGGACTAGCGCGGATGATCTCTAGCACAGATACGCAGTATTTT. The encoded protein is CASSPGLARMISSTDTQYF.

The CDR3 is CASSSSSGGCTGELFF. In DNA form, the CDR3 reads TGTGCCAGCAGCTCCTCTAGCGGGGGGTGCACCGGGGAGCTGTTTTTT. The chain combines TRBV5-6 with TRBJ2-2, with 11 positions matching TRBD2. CDR1 and CDR2 (germline): SGHDT, YYEEEE. Germline trimming cut 3 bases from V and 4 bases from J; bases unmatched to any gene: 5. The CDR3 totals 16 residues.

In DNA form, the CDR3 reads TGTGCCAGCAGCCCACTCCGGACAGGGAATAACGGGAGCGTCTACGAGCAGTACTTC. It translates to CASSPLRTGNNGSVYEQYF. The chain couples TRBV9 to TRBJ2-7, with 8 bases aligning to TRBD1. The CDR3 spans 19 residues. Germline assignment: CDR1 SGDLS and CDR2 YYNGEE. Trimming at V came to 4 bases and at J to 3 bases, leaving 21 bases not matched to a gene.

The chain uses TRBV5-1 and TRBJ1-6; possible D gene TRBD1, 5 bases. The ends were cut back, 0 bases at V and 7 bases at J, with 11 bases in the middle. There are 15 residues in the CDR3. Per the germline V gene, CDR1 is SGHRS and CDR2 is YFSETQ. As DNA, the CDR3 is TGCGCCAGCAGCTTGGTGTGGGAGGGGAATTCACCCCTCCACTTT. Its protein is CASSLVWEGNSPLHF. The whole variable domain, filled in from reference TRBV5-1 and TRBJ1-6, reads KAGVTQTPRYLIKTRGQQVTLSCSPISGHRSVSWYQQTPGQGLQFLFEYFSETQRNKGNFPGRFSGRQFSNSRSEMNVSTLELGDSALYLCASSLVWEGNSPLHFGNGTRLTVT.

This rearrangement joins TRBV7-9 to TRBJ2-5; TRBD2 might be the D (5 bases). CDR1 and CDR2 from the germline V gene are SEHNR and FQNEAQ (reference sequence). Deletions cut 1 base from V and 0 bases from J, with 21 bases between. The CDR3 sequence is 19 residues long. CDR3 coding DNA: TGTGCCAGCAGCTTAGATAACCCAAAAGGATGGGAGTACCAAGAGACCCAGTACTTC. This encodes CASSLDNPKGWEYQETQYF.

The chain combines TRBV6-6 with TRBJ2-1; TRBD1 might be the D (5 bases). The germline V gene has CDR1 MNHNY and CDR2 SVGAGI (reference sequence). V dropped 1 base and J dropped 7 bases, with 14 bases sitting between them. The CDR3 consists of 15 residues. The CDR3 DNA sequence: TGTGCCAGCAGTTACTTTCCCGAAAGGGGTAATGAGCAGTTCTTC. Protein product: CASSYFPERGNEQFF.

The rearrangement links TRBV28 to TRBJ2-7; D might be TRBD2 (6 bases). CDR1 is MDHEN, CDR2 SYDVKM, per germline. V lost 6 bases to trimming and J lost 3 bases, with 27 bases between them. CDR3 length equals 18 residues. The CDR3 spells CASRLHSGPKVDYYEQYF. The CDR3 nucleotides are TGTGCCAGCAGACTACATAGCGGCCCCAAGGTCGACTACTACGAGCAGTACTTC.

V gene TRBV5-6 combines with J gene TRBJ2-7, with a weak D call TRBD2 (5 bases). Germline V CDR1 and CDR2: SGHDT, YYEEEE. This CDR3 comprises 17 residues. Between the trimmed V and J ends, which lost 0 bases and 0 bases, there was a span of 16 bases. The CDR3 DNA follows: TGTGCCAGCAGCTTGGATGAGGGCTGGCAGGCCTCCTACGAGCAGTACTTC. Translated: CASSLDEGWQASYEQYF.

This chain links TRBV5-1 with TRBJ1-1; TRBD1 is a possible D gene (6 bases). Germline V CDR1 and CDR2: SGHRS, YFSETQ. The CDR3 has 17 residues. V shed 7 bases and J shed 1 base, with 23 bases lying between them. DNA of the CDR3: TGCGCCAGCCAACGGGACACCTCACGACGGGGGAACACTGAAGCTTTCTTT. Its translation is CASQRDTSRRGNTEAFF.

The gene calls are TRBV6-5 and TRBJ1-1; 8 bases agree with TRBD1. CDR1 MNHEY and CDR2 SVGAGI come from the germline V gene. This CDR3 spans 15 amino acids. The V segment lost 2 bases and the J segment 5 bases; nucleotides outside the gene matches: 7. The CDR3 bases are TGTGCCAGCAGTTACATCAGGGGGCGCGATACTGAAGCTTTCTTT. It codes for CASSYIRGRDTEAFF.